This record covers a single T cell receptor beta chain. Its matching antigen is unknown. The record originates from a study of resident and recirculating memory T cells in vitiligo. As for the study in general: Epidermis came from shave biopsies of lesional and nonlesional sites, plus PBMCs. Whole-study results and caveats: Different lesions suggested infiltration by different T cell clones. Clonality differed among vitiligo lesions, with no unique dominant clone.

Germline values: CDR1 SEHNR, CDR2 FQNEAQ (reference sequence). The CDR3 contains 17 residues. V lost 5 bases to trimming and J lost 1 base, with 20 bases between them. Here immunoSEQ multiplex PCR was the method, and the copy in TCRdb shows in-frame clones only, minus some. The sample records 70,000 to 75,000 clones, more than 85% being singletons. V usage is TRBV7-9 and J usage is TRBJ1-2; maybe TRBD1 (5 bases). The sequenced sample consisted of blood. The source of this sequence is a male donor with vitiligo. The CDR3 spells CASSHGTFWAFNYGYTF. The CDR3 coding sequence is TGTGCCAGCAGCCACGGGACTTTCTGGGCCTTTAACTATGGCTACACCTTC.